This T cell receptor (beta chain) was sequenced during a study of blood T cell repertoires in COVID-19. Study context: Specimens from acute and convalescent COVID-19 originated in the United States, Italy and Spain. From T cells, B-cell-depleted T cells, or PBMCs came the material, which was cDNA or gDNA.

The CDR3 contains 14 residues. V was trimmed by 2 bases and J by 6 bases, leaving 13 bases between them. CDR1 is MGHDK and CDR2 is SYGVNS in the germline V gene. Under the authors' procedure: For nucleated cells, counts were estimated from reference gene primer amplification. Libraries were prepared by immunoSEQ multiplex PCR; TCRdb keeps only in-frame clonotypes and omits some of them. Clone size and V and J calls were adopted from that table, with D and trimming inferred from the DNA. The sample lists about 200,000 clones; 60% to 85% were seen once. The TCR was taken from a woman aged 70-85 years with acute or convalescent COVID-19. Sequenced material: peripheral blood. The chain joins TRBV25-1 to TRBJ1-1; D unclear. CDR3 amino acids: CASSEGHGAAEAFF. CDR3 sequence (DNA): TGTGCCAGCAGTGAAGGGCATGGAGCGGCTGAAGCTTTCTTT.